This TCR beta chain was retrieved from a study of shared clonotypes between healthy human individuals (dated by TCRdb to the early 2020s). Concerning the study at large: A few men and two women, aged 18 to 49 years, made up the cohort. For each donor, three plates each were used for CD4 naive and CD4 memory, two plates were used for CD8 naive, and one plate was used for CD8 memory. The study deeply sequenced blood TCR repertoires of several healthy adults to estimate repertoire size and the extent of clonotype sharing between individuals. To increase sequencing depth and limit assay-specific biases, TCR repertoire library preparation and sequencing were carried out by different laboratories using diverse techniques. Each donor's leukapheresis produced roughly between roughly 0.94 and 9.5 billion PBMCs. Study-wide findings and limitations: Pairwise subsampling led to the expectation that sequencing depth would affect the degree of clonotype sharing among donors. About 5% of naive CD4, 3.5% of naive CD8, about 2.1% of memory CD4, and around 0.4% of memory CD8 clonotypes were shared across four donors. Naive subsets generally had larger estimated clonotype richness than memory subsets did. Only blood was sampled, and tissue TCR repertoires likely differ from those in blood. Even with the large sequencing depth, rarefaction of the sorted-subset datasets indicated that sequencing was incomplete. Higher generation probabilities were observed for clonotypes shared by all four sorted-subset donors than for non-shared clonotypes. Because the study included a small number of donors, the genetic and exposure-history diversity represented was limited.

On this clone: Its recognized antigen is unknown. No base quality information exists; no much larger clone differs at one position.

The V end loses 4 bases and the J end loses 3 bases, and a stretch of 11 bases separates them. CDR1 and CDR2 are drawn from the germline V gene (reference sequence): MNHEY, SMNVEV. The cysteine opens and the phenylalanine closes a CDR3 of 14 amino acids. Left in the record is the CDR3 DNA by itself, 42 bases read in frame from the first base. Using the deep immunoSEQ assay, multiplex PCR amplified TCR CDR3 regions from genomic DNA. Genomic DNA extracted from each cell subset was distributed evenly over all wells of several immunoSEQ 96-well plates, and each plate served as one replicate. Each replicate PCR for sorted subsets received approximately 220 ng genomic DNA, equal to about 29,000 T cell genomes. Purified libraries were measured with a Qubit 3.0 fluorometer, size-checked on a Bioanalyzer 2100, and measured again with the KAPA Library Quantification kit. A separate single-read 150-cycle Illumina NextSeq 550 flow cell was used to sequence each immunoSEQ 96-well plate. The source study handled its data this way. The immunoSEQ output contained only junctional sequences without quality scores, so filtering could not match that applied to full-length reads. Sequences were annotated with PyIR, a Python wrapper for IgBLAST v1.9, and V/J genes and CDR3 were assigned using IMGT germline references. Any read was removed if the V/J assignment was weak (E-value above 1e-6), the CDR3 was missing, or the read contained stop codons, out-of-frame junctions, or ambiguous translated residues. V3J clonotypes were defined as sequences sharing the same inferred V gene, J gene, and CDR3 amino acid sequence. Percentage overlap between repertoires was computed as shared unique clonotypes divided by the size of the smaller repertoire. Richness of each repertoire was evaluated using RTK rarefaction, the Chao1 estimator, and Recon v2.1 estimates of unobserved clonotypes. For all TCRbeta clonotypes obtained by the gDNA method from a handful of donors, generation probabilities were computed with OLGA. TCRdb's version of the immuneACCESS table is confined to in-frame rearrangements and falls short of the full clone set. An unresolved V gene accounts for under half of the shortfall where checked; the remainder is of unknown origin. The V and J calls and clone size are taken from that table; D and trimming were inferred from the DNA. Counted in this sample were roughly 650,000 clones; more than 95% of them appeared once. Roughly 0.055% of the sample goes to the ten largest clones.

Healthy HIV-negative adults with no recently reported acute infections or vaccinations were included as donors. Every donor was a Caucasian adult living in Nashville, Tennessee, USA. CD4+ T cells were enriched by magnetic negative selection; naive cells were then positively selected on CD45RA, and the negative fraction formed the memory subset. Blood was collected by leukapheresis, and PBMCs were isolated by Ficoll-Histopaque density gradient centrifugation and then cryopreserved in liquid nitrogen vapor phase. Analytical flow cytometry was used to check the purity and quantity of every magnetically sorted T cell population. Each sorted fraction had its genomic DNA isolated and then quantified by UV absorbance on a Nanodrop 2000c.

This chain joins TRBV27 to TRBJ2-3; the D segment could be TRBD1, given 5 matching bases. This sequence was found in a woman in her twenties or thirties in good health. Sequences were obtained from naive CD4+ T cells sorted from blood. The label giving this sample's cell subset or site can be read as: CD45RA+ positively selected. This receptor has the CDR3 CASSSPGMTDTQYF. The sequence in DNA is TGTGCCAGCAGTTCCCCAGGGATGACAGATACGCAGTATTTT.